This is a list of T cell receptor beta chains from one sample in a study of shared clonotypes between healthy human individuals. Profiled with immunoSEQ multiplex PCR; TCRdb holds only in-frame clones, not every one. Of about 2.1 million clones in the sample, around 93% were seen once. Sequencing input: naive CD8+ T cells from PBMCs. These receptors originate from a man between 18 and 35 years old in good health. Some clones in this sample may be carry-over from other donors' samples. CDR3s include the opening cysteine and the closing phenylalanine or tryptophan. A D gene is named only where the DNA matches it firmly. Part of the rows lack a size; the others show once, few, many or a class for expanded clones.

CDR3 DNA: TGTGCCAGCGAACCCACCCCCCGGGAGACCCAGTACTTC
CDR3 protein: CASEPTPRETQYF
J gene: TRBJ2-5
V gene: TRBV11-1
clone size: .
D gene: .

CDR3 DNA: TGTGCCAGATCAAGGTCGGGAGTTGGGGAAAAACTGTTTTTT
CDR3 protein: CARSRSGVGEKLFF
J gene: TRBJ1-4
V gene: TRBV6-1
clone size: .
D gene: .

CDR3 DNA: TGCGCCAGCAGCCAAGATGCCGCAGGAAGGCAGCCCCAGCATTTT
CDR3 protein: CASSQDAAGRQPQHF
J gene: TRBJ1-5
V gene: TRBV4-3
clone size: .
D gene: .

CDR3 DNA: TGTGCCAGCAGCTGGACCGGGACTCGGACTCGCGAGCAGTACTTC
CDR3 protein: CASSWTGTRTREQYF
J gene: TRBJ2-7
V gene: TRBV13
clone size: .
D gene: .

CDR3 DNA: TGTGCCAGCAGCTTAACCCCCGGGGAAAGAGGGTACTTC
CDR3 protein: CASSLTPGERGYF
J gene: TRBJ2-4
V gene: TRBV13
clone size: once
D gene: .

CDR3 DNA: TGTGCCAGCACCTTAGACAGGGGTACAGATACGCAGTATTTT
CDR3 protein: CASTLDRGTDTQYF
J gene: TRBJ2-3
V gene: TRBV7-9
clone size: .
D gene: TRBD1

CDR3 DNA: TGTGCCAGCAGCTCTAGTACGGGAAGCTCCTACAATGAGCAGTTCTTC
CDR3 protein: CASSSSTGSSYNEQFF
J gene: TRBJ2-1
V gene: TRBV11-3
clone size: .
D gene: .

CDR3 DNA: TGTGCCAGCAGGACGGGACAGGGCCACGAGCAGTACTTC
CDR3 protein: CASRTGQGHEQYF
J gene: TRBJ2-7
V gene: TRBV6-6
clone size: .
D gene: TRBD1

CDR3 DNA: TGTGCCAGCAGTTCCCTCATAGGAGGTGAAAAACTGTTTTTT
CDR3 protein: CASSSLIGGEKLFF
J gene: TRBJ1-4
V gene: TRBV27
clone size: .
D gene: .

CDR3 DNA: TGTGCCAGTCTGCCCACTGGGACAGGGCTACACGAGCAGTACTTC
CDR3 protein: CASLPTGTGLHEQYF
J gene: TRBJ2-7
V gene: TRBV27
clone size: .
D gene: TRBD1

CDR3 DNA: TGTGCTTCCGGGACGGCCCCCTCCTACAATGAGCAGTTCTTC
CDR3 protein: CASGTAPSYNEQFF
J gene: TRBJ2-1
V gene: TRBV28
clone size: .
D gene: .

CDR3 DNA: TGCGCCAGCAGCTTGGTAGGGGGCGCGGGGCAGCCCCAGCATTTT
CDR3 protein: CASSLVGGAGQPQHF
J gene: TRBJ1-5
V gene: TRBV5-1
clone size: once
D gene: TRBD1

CDR3 DNA: TGCGCCAGCAGCTTGGCCAAAGTAACTAGCCGAATCAATGAGCAGTTCTTC
CDR3 protein: CASSLAKVTSRINEQFF
J gene: TRBJ2-1
V gene: TRBV5-1
clone size: .
D gene: .

CDR3 DNA: TGTGCCAGCAGCCTCGGGGGGTATGAAGCTTTCTTT
CDR3 protein: CASSLGGYEAFF
J gene: TRBJ1-1
V gene: TRBV5-6
clone size: .
D gene: .

CDR3 DNA: TGCGCCAGCAGCTTGTTAGCTAGCGGGAGGGATGAGCAGTTCTTC
CDR3 protein: CASSLLASGRDEQFF
J gene: TRBJ2-1
V gene: TRBV5-1
clone size: few
D gene: TRBD2

CDR3 DNA: TGTGCCAGCAGTTTACCACACGTCTCAAGGGAGGGGGAAGATACGCAGTATTTT
CDR3 protein: CASSLPHVSREGEDTQYF
J gene: TRBJ2-3
V gene: TRBV7-8
clone size: once
D gene: .

CDR3 DNA: TGTGCCAGCAGTTTTCGGGACAGGGACACCGGGGAGCTGTTTTTT
CDR3 protein: CASSFRDRDTGELFF
J gene: TRBJ2-2
V gene: TRBV28
clone size: .
D gene: TRBD1

CDR3 DNA: TGTGCCAGCAGTTGGACCGACTCCTACAATGAGCAGTTCTTC
CDR3 protein: CASSWTDSYNEQFF
J gene: TRBJ2-1
V gene: TRBV6-5
clone size: .
D gene: .

CDR3 DNA: TGTGCCAGCAGCTTTTTCCTTCCTATGGTGGGGGGCCAAGAGACCCAGTACTTC
CDR3 protein: CASSFFLPMVGGQETQYF
J gene: TRBJ2-5
V gene: TRBV7-3
clone size: .
D gene: .

CDR3 DNA: TGCGCCAGCAGCTTGGGTGACAGGGAGGGGACTGAAGCTTTCTTT
CDR3 protein: CASSLGDREGTEAFF
J gene: TRBJ1-1
V gene: TRBV5-1
clone size: .
D gene: TRBD1

CDR3 DNA: TGTGCCAGTAGTACTGCCTGGACAGCAGTCACAGATACGCAGTATTTT
CDR3 protein: CASSTAWTAVTDTQYF
J gene: TRBJ2-3
V gene: TRBV19
clone size: .
D gene: .

CDR3 DNA: TGTGCCAGCAGCTTTGGGGGACGGGGCTACGAGCAGTACTTC
CDR3 protein: CASSFGGRGYEQYF
J gene: TRBJ2-7
V gene: TRBV7-2
clone size: .
D gene: .